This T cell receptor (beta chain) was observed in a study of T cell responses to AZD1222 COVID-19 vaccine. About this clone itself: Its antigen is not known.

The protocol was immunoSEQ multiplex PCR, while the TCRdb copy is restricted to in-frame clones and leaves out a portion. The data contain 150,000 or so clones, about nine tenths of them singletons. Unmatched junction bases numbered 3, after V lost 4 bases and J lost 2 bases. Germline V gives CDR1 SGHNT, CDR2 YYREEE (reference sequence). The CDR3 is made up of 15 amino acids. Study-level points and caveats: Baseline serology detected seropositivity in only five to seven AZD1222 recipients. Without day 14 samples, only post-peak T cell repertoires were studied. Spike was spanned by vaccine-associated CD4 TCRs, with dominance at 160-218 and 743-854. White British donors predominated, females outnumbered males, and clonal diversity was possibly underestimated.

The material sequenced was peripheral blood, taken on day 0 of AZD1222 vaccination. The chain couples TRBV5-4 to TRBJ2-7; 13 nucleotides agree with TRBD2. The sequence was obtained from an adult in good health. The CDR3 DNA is TGTGCCAGCAGCCTTACTAGCGGGGGGGCCTACGAGCAGTACTTC. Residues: CASSLTSGGAYEQYF.